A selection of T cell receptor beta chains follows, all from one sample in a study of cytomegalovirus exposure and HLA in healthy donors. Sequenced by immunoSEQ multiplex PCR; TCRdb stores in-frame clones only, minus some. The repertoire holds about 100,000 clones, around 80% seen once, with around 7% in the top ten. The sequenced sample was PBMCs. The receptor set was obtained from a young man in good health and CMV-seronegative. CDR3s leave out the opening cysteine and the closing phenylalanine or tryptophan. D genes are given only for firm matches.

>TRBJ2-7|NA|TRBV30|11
AWSVQGTYEQY
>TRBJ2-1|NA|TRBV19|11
ASSIVVRNEQF
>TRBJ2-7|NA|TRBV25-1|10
ASSNGGYEQY
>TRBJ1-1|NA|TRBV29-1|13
SVGPPEGLNTEAF
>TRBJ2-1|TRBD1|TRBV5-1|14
ASSLLPGGDYNEQF
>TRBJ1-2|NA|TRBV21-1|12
ASSNTFNRGGYT
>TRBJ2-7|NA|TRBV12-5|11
ARPTGSGYEQY
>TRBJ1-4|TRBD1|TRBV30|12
AWGTGAFNEKLF
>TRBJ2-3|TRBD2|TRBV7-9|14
ASSLAPREVTDTQY
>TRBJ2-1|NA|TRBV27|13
ASRERTVSYNEQF
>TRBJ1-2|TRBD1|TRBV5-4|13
ASSWVGVGQGGYT
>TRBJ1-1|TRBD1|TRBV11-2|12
ASSPNRGPTEAF
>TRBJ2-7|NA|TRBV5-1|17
ASRLTKRATYPGAYEQY
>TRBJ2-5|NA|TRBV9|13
ASSVLGWSQETQY
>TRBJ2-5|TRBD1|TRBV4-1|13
ASSQWGQEEETQY
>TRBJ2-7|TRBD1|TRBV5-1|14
ASSSPSGTGDHEQY
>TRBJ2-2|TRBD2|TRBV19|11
ASHMTSDGELF
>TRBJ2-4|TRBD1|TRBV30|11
AWSVTGKNIQY
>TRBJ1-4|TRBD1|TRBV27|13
ASSLITGVDEKLF
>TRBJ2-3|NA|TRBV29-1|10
SQGGGTDTQY
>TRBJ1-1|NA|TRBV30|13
AWRGEGQLRTEAF
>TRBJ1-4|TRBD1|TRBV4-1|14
ASSQERDSLNEKLF
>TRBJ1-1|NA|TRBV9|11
ASSVQGGTEAF
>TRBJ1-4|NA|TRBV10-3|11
AIQSQGGEKLF
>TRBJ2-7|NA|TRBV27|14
ASSLVDGRGPYEQY
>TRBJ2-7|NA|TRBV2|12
ASSWGPLQDEQY